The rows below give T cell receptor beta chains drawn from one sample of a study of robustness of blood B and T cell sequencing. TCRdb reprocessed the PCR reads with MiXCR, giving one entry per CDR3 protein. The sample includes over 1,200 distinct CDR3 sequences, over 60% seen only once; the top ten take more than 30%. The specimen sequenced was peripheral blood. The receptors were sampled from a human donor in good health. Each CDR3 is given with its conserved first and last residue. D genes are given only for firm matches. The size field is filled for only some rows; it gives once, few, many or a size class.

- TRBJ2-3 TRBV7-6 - TGTGCCAGCAGCATGGGGTCTTATACGCAGTATTTT CASSMGSYTQYF
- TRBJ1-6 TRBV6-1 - TGTGCCAGCAGTGTCCACTCTGTGAGCTCCTATAATTCACCCCTCCACTTT CASSVHSVSSYNSPLHF
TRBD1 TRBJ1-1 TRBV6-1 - TGTGCCAGCAGCCAGACAGGGACTGAAGCTTTCTTT CASSQTGTEAFF
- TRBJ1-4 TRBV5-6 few TGTGCCAGCAGCTTGCTATCCGGGGCTAATGAAAAACTGTTTTTT CASSLLSGANEKLFF
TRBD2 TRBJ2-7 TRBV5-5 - TGTGCCAGCAGCTTGGTTTCAGCGGGGGGGCCGGGCGAGCAGTACTTC CASSLVSAGGPGEQYF
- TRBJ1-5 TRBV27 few TGTGCCAGCAGCCTAGGACCCAATCAGCCCCAGCATTTT CASSLGPNQPQHF
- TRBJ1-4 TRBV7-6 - TGTGCCAGCAGCCCGGCCAGCGGCCGTGAAAAACTGTTTTTT CASSPASGREKLFF
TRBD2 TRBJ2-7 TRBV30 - TGTGCCTGGAGTGTACTAGCGGGGGCCGGATACGAGCAGTACTTC CAWSVLAGAGYEQYF
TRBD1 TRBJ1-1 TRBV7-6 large TGTGCCAGCACCCTTAGAGGGCAGGGGGCTTTCGGAGCCACTGAAGCTTTCTTT CASTLRGQGAFGATEAFF
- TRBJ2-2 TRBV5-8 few TGTGCCAGCAGCTTGGAACCAGCGATGTTGACCGGGGAGCTGTTTTTT CASSLEPAMLTGELFF
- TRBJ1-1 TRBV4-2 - TGTGCCAGCAGCCAAGAGATGGGGCAGGGGACCACTGAAGCTTTCTTT CASSQEMGQGTTEAFF
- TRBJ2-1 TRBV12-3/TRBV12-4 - TGTGCCAGCATCCTGAGACGGAACAATGAGCAGTTCTTC CASILRRNNEQFF
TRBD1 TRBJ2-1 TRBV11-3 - TGTGCCAGCAGCTTAGGGGGACAGCCCAATGAGCAGTTCTTC CASSLGGQPNEQFF
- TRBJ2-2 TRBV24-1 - TGTGCCACCAGTGACCCATTCCCAGGGTCCATAACCGGGGAGCTGTTTTTT CATSDPFPGSITGELFF
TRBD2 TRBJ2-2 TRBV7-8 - TGTGCCAGCAGCTCTATTCGACTAGCGGGGGGCACCGGGGAGCTGTTTTTT CASSSIRLAGGTGELFF
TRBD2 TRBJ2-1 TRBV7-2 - TGTGCCAGCAGCTTAGCTAGCGGGGGGCTAGATGAGCAGTTCTTC CASSLASGGLDEQFF
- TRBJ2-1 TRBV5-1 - TGCGCCAGCAGCCACGATGCCCTGCAGTTCTTC CASSHDALQFF
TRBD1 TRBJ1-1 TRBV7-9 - TGTGCCAGCAGCGAGACAGGGGAAGGGGTACGTACTGAAGCTTTCTTT CASSETGEGVRTEAFF
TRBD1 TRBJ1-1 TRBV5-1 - TGCGCCAGCAGCGCGGGACAGAGGGCCGTTAACACTGAAGCTTTCTTT CASSAGQRAVNTEAFF
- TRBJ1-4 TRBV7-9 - TGTGCCAGCAGCCCCGTGGGGGTACGAGAAAAACTGTTTTTT CASSPVGVREKLFF
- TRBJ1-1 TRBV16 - TGTGCCAGCAGCCCACCCCGGGCCACTGAAGCTTTCTTT CASSPPRATEAFF
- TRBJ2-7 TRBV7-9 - TGTGCCAGCAGCTCCACGTCGGGAAGGTACGAGCAGTACTTC CASSSTSGRYEQYF
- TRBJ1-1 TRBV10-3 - TGTGCCACTTGCAGGGACCCGAACACTGAAGCTTTCTTT CATCRDPNTEAFF
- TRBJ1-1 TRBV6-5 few TGTGCCAGCAGTTACTCGACGGGGTGGTACACTGAAGCTTTCTTT CASSYSTGWYTEAFF
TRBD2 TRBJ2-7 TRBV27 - TGTGCCAGCAACTTCAACCGCGGGGGCGAGCAGTACTTC CASNFNRGGEQYF
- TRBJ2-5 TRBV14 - TGTGCCAGCAGCCAAGATATGGGCCACTCATCCCAGTACTTC CASSQDMGHSSQYF
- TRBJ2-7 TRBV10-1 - TGCGCCAGCAGTGAGTCGTTGTCTACGGAGCAGTACTTC CASSESLSTEQYF
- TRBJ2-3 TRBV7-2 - TGTGCCAGCAGCTTATGGCCGACAGAACTCACAGATACGCAGTATTTT CASSLWPTELTDTQYF
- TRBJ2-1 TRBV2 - TGTGCCAGCACCTCGGGATTTCGGGACCCGAACTCCTACAATGAGCAGTTCTTC CASTSGFRDPNSYNEQFF
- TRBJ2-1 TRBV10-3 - TGTGCCATCGCAGGGGCCCCCAATGAGCAGTTCTTC CAIAGAPNEQFF
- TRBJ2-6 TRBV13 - TGTGCCAGCAGCAACGGGGCTGGGGCCAACGTCCTGACTTTC CASSNGAGANVLTF
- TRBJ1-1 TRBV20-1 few TGCAGTGCTAGTGAACAGTTGGGGTTCACTGAAGCTTTCTTT CSASEQLGFTEAFF
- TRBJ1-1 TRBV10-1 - TGCGCCAGCAGTGAGTCCTCCTGCCCCACTGAAGCTTTCTTT CASSESSCPTEAFF
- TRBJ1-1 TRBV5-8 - TGTGCCAGCAGCTCGATGCCCGAAGCTTTCTTT CASSSMPEAFF
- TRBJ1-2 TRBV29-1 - TGCAGCGTTGCGACCCCTCGACACGGCTACACCTTC CSVATPRHGYTF
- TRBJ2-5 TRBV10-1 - TGCGCCAGCAGTGAGTTCTCACAGGGTGCGGGGACCCAGTACTTC CASSEFSQGAGTQYF
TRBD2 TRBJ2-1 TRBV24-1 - TGTGCCACCAGTTTAAGCGGGGGTACATACAATGAGCAGTTCTTC CATSLSGGTYNEQFF
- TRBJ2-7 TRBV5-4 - TGTGCCAGCAGATTGGAGGGGACGGTCGAGCAGTACTTC CASRLEGTVEQYF
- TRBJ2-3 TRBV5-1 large TGCGCCAGCAGCTTGGAGCTAAGCACAGATACGCAGTATTTT CASSLELSTDTQYF
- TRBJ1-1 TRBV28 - TGTGCCAGCAGTCCCCTCCCCGGATGGGAAACTGAAGCTTTCTTT CASSPLPGWETEAFF
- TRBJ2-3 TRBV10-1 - TGCGCCAGCAGTGAGTCGGGCGGGTTGGGGTCAGATACGCAGTATTTT CASSESGGLGSDTQYF
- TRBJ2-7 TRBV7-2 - TGTGCCAGCAGCCGACAAGGGAACCAGGCCCACGAGCAGTACTTC CASSRQGNQAHEQYF
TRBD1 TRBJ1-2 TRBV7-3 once TGTGCCAGCAGCTTATTTACAGGGGCAAACTATGGCTACACCTTC CASSLFTGANYGYTF
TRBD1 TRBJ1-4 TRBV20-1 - TGCAGTGTCCTTCCCGGGACAGGGGGCTTGGAAAAACTGTTTTTT CSVLPGTGGLEKLFF
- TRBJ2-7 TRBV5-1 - TGCGCCAGCAGCCCCCGGGACGCCGCCTACGAGCAGTACTTC CASSPRDAAYEQYF
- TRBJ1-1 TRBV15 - TGTGCCACCAGCAGAGTTTCAGGGCTCGGGGGCACTGAAGCTTTCTTT CATSRVSGLGGTEAFF
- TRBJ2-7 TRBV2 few TGTGCCAGCAGTTCGGACCCTCCTGGAGACTACGAGCAGTACTTC CASSSDPPGDYEQYF
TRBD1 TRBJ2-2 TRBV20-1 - TGCAGTGCAACCGACAGGGGGACCACCGGGGAGCTGTTTTTT CSATDRGTTGELFF
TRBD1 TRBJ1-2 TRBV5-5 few TGTGCCAGCAGCGAAAATACAGGGGGCGTAAATGGCTACACCTTC CASSENTGGVNGYTF
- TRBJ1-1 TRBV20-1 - TGCAGTGCTGGTAGACAGTTTCGAGTGAACACTGAAGCTTTCTTT CSAGRQFRVNTEAFF
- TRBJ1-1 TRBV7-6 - TGTGCCAGCAGCTTAATGAGTTCCGGGGATAGTTTGGTCACTGAAGCTTTCTTT CASSLMSSGDSLVTEAFF
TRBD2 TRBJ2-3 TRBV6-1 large TGTGCCAGCAGTGATGGCGGGGGGGCAGATACGCAGTATTTT CASSDGGGADTQYF
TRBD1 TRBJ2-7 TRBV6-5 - TGTGCCAGCAGTCTCACAGGGGACGAGCAGTACTTC CASSLTGDEQYF
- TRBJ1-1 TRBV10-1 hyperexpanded TGCGCCAGCAAGTTTGAAGGTATTCGCACTGAAGCTTTCTTT CASKFEGIRTEAFF
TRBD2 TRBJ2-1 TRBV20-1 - TGCAGTGCTAGTGGGGGGGACGTCCGGGCCACCCACAATGAGCAGTTCTTC CSASGGDVRATHNEQFF
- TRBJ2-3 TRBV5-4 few TGTGCCAGCAGCTTGGCAGATACGCAGTATTTT CASSLADTQYF
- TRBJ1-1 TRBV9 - TGTGCCAGCACCTACGGGACTTCTTATTCGAACACTGAAGCTTTCTTT CASTYGTSYSNTEAFF
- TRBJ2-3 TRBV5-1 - TGCGCCAGCAGCCCGCGCCCAGGCACAGATACGCAGTATTTT CASSPRPGTDTQYF
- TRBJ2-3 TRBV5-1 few TGCGCCAGCAGCTTGGCTAACCCTAGCACAGATACGCAGTATTTT CASSLANPSTDTQYF